Shown below are 30 T cell receptor beta chains from a single sample sequenced in a study of blood T cell repertoires in COVID-19. Only in-frame clones appear in the TCRdb table, and some are missing; sequencing was by immunoSEQ multiplex PCR. The table records roughly 68,000 clones, 70% to 90% of them present only once. The sequenced material came from peripheral blood. Receptors were obtained from a woman aged 80 or older with acute or convalescent COVID-19.

This chain uses TRBV10-2 with TRBJ2-7, with TRBD1 identical over 10 bases. Germline values: CDR1 WSHSY, CDR2 SAAADI. With V trimmed by 6 bases and J by 3 bases, 8 bases remained unmatched. This CDR3 is built from 15 residues. The CDR3 coding sequence is TGCGCCAGCAGGGGCCCGGGACAGGGGCGCTACGAGCAGTACTTC. Its translation: CASRGPGQGRYEQYF.

V and J are TRBV5-4 and TRBJ2-3; a possible D gene is TRBD1 (6 bases). Trimming took 0 bases from V and 1 from J, leaving 9 bases between them. The germline CDR1 and CDR2 sequences are SGHNT and YYREEE (reference sequence). This CDR3 spans 15 amino acids. CDR3 nucleotide sequence: TGTGCCAGCAGCTTGGCAGGGGCAGGCACAGATACGCAGTATTTT. Protein sequence: CASSLAGAGTDTQYF.

The gene calls are TRBV10-2 and TRBJ2-5; 12 nucleotides agree with TRBD2. The junction had 13 bases not matched to a gene; V was cut back by 6 bases and J by 5 bases. This CDR3 has 17 amino acids. Germline V CDR1 and CDR2: WSHSY, SAAADI. In DNA, the CDR3 is TGCGCCAGCAGGATACGGCCTAGCGGGGGGGTACGGGAGACCCAGTACTTC. Amino acid sequence: CASRIRPSGGVRETQYF.

The chain is built from TRBV29-1 and TRBJ2-7, with 7 bases lining up with TRBD1. The CDR3 sequence is 12 residues long. Per the germline V gene, CDR1 is SQVTM and CDR2 is ANQGSEA. With 7 bases clipped from V and 2 bases from J, the junction kept 5 bases outside the gene matches. Here the CDR3 reads CSASGGPYEQYF. The CDR3 bases are TGCAGCGCCTCAGGGGGTCCCTACGAGCAGTACTTC.

The table lists this clone with a few counts. This chain uses TRBV6-4 with TRBJ2-2, with a weak D call TRBD1 (6 bases). Germline CDR1 reads MRHNA; CDR2 reads SNTAGT. This CDR3 has 14 residues. Trimming stripped 6 bases from V and 1 base from J, with 9 bases between. CDR3 in amino acids: CASRGGQNTGELFF. Here the CDR3 DNA reads TGTGCCAGCAGAGGGGGACAGAACACCGGGGAGCTGTTTTTT.

The chain joins TRBV19 to TRBJ2-1, with 12 positions matching TRBD2. CDR3 length: 17 amino acids. The junction had 5 bases not matched to a gene; V was cut back by 5 bases and J by 0 bases. Per germline, CDR1 LNHDA and CDR2 SQIVND (reference sequence). The CDR3 is CASSASGGAFSYNEQFF. CDR3 sequence (DNA): TGTGCCAGTAGTGCTAGCGGGGGGGCCTTCTCCTACAATGAGCAGTTCTTC.

In its sample, this clone was seen a few times. The rearrangement links TRBV18 to TRBJ2-5; D possibly corresponds to TRBD1 (6 bases). The CDR3 has 14 residues. From germline, CDR1 is KGHSH and CDR2 LQKENI. The V end lost 6 bases, the J end lost 4 bases, and 15 bases lay between the germline ends. CDR3 bases: TGTGCCAGCTCTTTCTCGGCAGGGGTAGAGACCCAGTACTTC. Its protein is CASSFSAGVETQYF. Full variable domain (remainder filled in from reference TRBV18 and TRBJ2-5): NAGVMQNPRHLVRRRGQEARLRCSPMKGHSHVYWYRQLPEEGLKFMVYLQKENIIDESGMPKERFSAEFPKEGPSILRIQQVVRGDSAAYFCASSFSAGVETQYFGPGTRLLVL.

The chain couples TRBV2 to TRBJ1-2; D remains unclear. The CDR3 sequence is 14 residues long. V lost 2 bases and J lost 6, with 13 bases in between. Per the germline V gene, CDR1 is SNHLY and CDR2 is FYNNEI. CDR3 DNA: TGTGCCAGCAGTGAATCACAGTCGAAGGATGGCTACACCTTC. Amino acids: CASSESQSKDGYTF.

This rearrangement joins TRBV3-1 (or the pseudogene TRBV3-2) to TRBJ2-5, with 7 bases lining up with TRBD1. The CDR3 is 15 residues long. V dropped 4 bases and J dropped 4; count of bases not matched to a gene: 9. The germline V gene encodes CDR1 LGHDT and CDR2 YNNKEL (reference sequence). Here the CDR3 reads CASSLPRQGAETQYF. In DNA form, the CDR3 reads TGTGCCAGCAGCCTCCCGAGACAGGGTGCAGAGACCCAGTACTTC.

V is TRBV6-5 and J is TRBJ2-1, with a tentative D call TRBD1 (6 bases). Looked up from germline, CDR1 is MNHEY and CDR2 is SVGAGI. Between the trimmed V and J ends, which lost 9 bases and 0 bases, there was a span of 15 bases. This CDR3 spans 15 amino acids. DNA for the CDR3: TGTGCCAGTAGAACTAGACAGGTCTCCTACAATGAGCAGTTCTTC. Translation gives CASRTRQVSYNEQFF.

The chain uses TRBV20-1 and TRBJ1-5; perhaps TRBD1 as D (6 bases). The germline V and J ends were trimmed by 3 bases and 5 bases, with 11 bases remaining between them. CDR1 DFQATT and CDR2 SNEGSKA come from the germline V gene (reference sequence). The CDR3 runs to 13 residues. The CDR3 DNA reads as TGCAGTGCTAGTGACAGGAACCATCAGCCCCAGCATTTT. Protein: CSASDRNHQPQHF.

The chain is built from TRBV6-6 and TRBJ2-7; D ambiguous. The CDR3 covers 12 residues. Germline assignment: CDR1 MNHNY and CDR2 SVGAGI (reference sequence). Trimming removed 2 bases at V and 7 bases at J, with 9 bases between. The CDR3 DNA follows: TGTGCCAGCAGTTACCTTTCTACGGAGCAGTACTTC. It specifies CASSYLSTEQYF.

The rearrangement links TRBV7-8 to TRBJ1-1, with D tentatively TRBD1 (6 bases). The CDR3 is 12 residues long. Germline lookup yields CDR1 SGHVS and CDR2 FQNEAQ. V lost 5 bases and J 4 bases, leaving 8 bases between the germline ends. The CDR3 loop is CASSQGGTEAFF. CDR3 sequence (DNA): TGTGCCAGCAGCCAAGGGGGCACTGAAGCTTTCTTT.

The chain combines TRBV7-6 with TRBJ2-2; 7 nucleotides match TRBD1. J gave up 5 bases and V 4 bases, and 7 bases lay outside the gene matches. CDR1 and CDR2 from the germline V gene are SGHVS and FNYEAQ. The CDR3 totals 15 residues. The CDR3 DNA reads as TGTGCCAGCAGCTCAAAGGGACAGTTAACCGGGGAGCTGTTTTTT. It yields the protein CASSSKGQLTGELFF.

The V call is TRBV6-5, the J call TRBJ1-2; a weak D match, TRBD1 (5 bases). Germline assignment: CDR1 MNHEY and CDR2 SVGAGI. CDR3 size: 13 residues. With 2 bases removed from V and 7 bases from J, the gap between germline ends came to 11 bases. The CDR3 nucleotides are TGTGCCAGCAGTTACCCTGGGGCGGTTGGCTACACCTTC. Its protein is CASSYPGAVGYTF.

The chain couples TRBV4-2 to TRBJ1-3; tentative D call: TRBD1 (5 bases). CDR3 size: 15 residues. V was shortened by 0 bases and J by 2 bases, with 8 bases between the two germline ends. Germline CDR1 LGHNA, CDR2 YNFKEQ. Written as DNA, the CDR3 is TGTGCCAGCAGCCAAGATAGGGGTGCTGGAAACACCATATATTTT. It codes for CASSQDRGAGNTIYF.

The chain joins TRBV5-4 to TRBJ2-1; 8 bases match TRBD2. Unmatched junction bases numbered 18, after V lost 4 bases and J lost 9 bases. Germline CDR1 is SGHNT and CDR2 is YYREEE (reference sequence). CDR3 length: 17 amino acids. In nucleotides, the CDR3 is TGTGCCAGCAGCGACCCAGTCGTGACGGGAGGGCCAGGTGAGCAGTTCTTC. This translates into CASSDPVVTGGPGEQFF.

The chain combines TRBV19 with TRBJ2-5; D not certain. Germline V gene data show CDR1 as LNHDA and CDR2 as SQIVND (reference sequence). The CDR3 has 14 residues. Trimming removed 1 base from V and 5 bases from J, with 11 bases in between. The CDR3 sequence: CASSIGVSRETQYF. The DNA for the CDR3 is TGTGCCAGTAGTATAGGGGTTAGCCGGGAGACCCAGTACTTC.

The chain carries TRBV19 and TRBJ2-1; 9 bases are shared with TRBD1. The CDR3 runs to 15 residues. CDR1 is LNHDA, CDR2 SQIVND, per germline (reference sequence). The trim removed 6 bases at V and 2 bases at J, leaving 5 bases unmatched. CDR3 coding DNA: TGTGCCAGTAGAAACCGGGACAGGGCCTACAATGAGCAGTTCTTC. Residues: CASRNRDRAYNEQFF. Variable domain in full (rest from reference TRBV19 and TRBJ2-1): DGGITQSPKYLFRKEGQNVTLSCEQNLNHDAMYWYRQDPGQGLRLIYYSQIVNDFQKGDIAEGYSVSREKKESFPLTVTSAQKNPTAFYLCASRNRDRAYNEQFFGPGTRLTVL.

This chain uses TRBV19 with TRBJ2-3; possible D gene TRBD1, 6 bases. The CDR3 has 12 residues. The germline V gene encodes CDR1 LNHDA and CDR2 SQIVND (reference sequence). V dropped 7 bases and J dropped 6 bases, with 11 bases sitting between them. CDR3 nucleotides: TGTGCCAGTATGACAGGTTGGGATACGCAGTATTTT. Translating gives CASMTGWDTQYF.

This chain uses TRBV15 with TRBJ1-1, with 8 positions matching TRBD1. Trimming removed 2 bases from V and 1 base from J; junction bases left unmatched: 3. CDR3 length: 15 residues. CDR1 is LNHNV, CDR2 YYDKDF, per germline (reference sequence). CDR3 in DNA: TGTGCCACCAGCAGATCAGGGACAGGGAACACTGAAGCTTTCTTT. Residues: CATSRSGTGNTEAFF.

This rearrangement joins TRBV2 to TRBJ2-3; D remains unclear. Germline CDR1 SNHLY, CDR2 FYNNEI. Between the trimmed V and J ends, which lost 7 bases and 1 base, there was a span of 9 bases. The CDR3 consists of 13 residues. Here the CDR3 reads CASTRDGTDTQYF. CDR3 DNA sequence: TGTGCCAGCACTAGAGATGGCACAGATACGCAGTATTTT.

The CDR3 reads CASSPTGVGVKLFF. The DNA of the CDR3 is TGTGCCAGTAGCCCCACAGGGGTCGGCGTAAAACTGTTTTTT. The chain employs TRBV19 and TRBJ1-4, with 7 bases that match TRBD1. The CDR3 is 14 amino acids. Germline V gives CDR1 LNHDA, CDR2 SQIVND (reference sequence). J lost 10 bases, V lost 6 bases, and 11 bases had no gene match.

This chain links TRBV7-9 with TRBJ2-4, with D maybe TRBD1 (6 bases). Trimming took 1 base from V and 9 from J, leaving 13 bases between them. Germline V gene sequence: CDR1 SEHNR, CDR2 FQNEAQ (reference sequence). CDR3 size: 14 residues. The CDR3: CASSLGTGRGIQYF. CDR3 nucleotides: TGTGCCAGCAGCTTAGGGACCGGCAGGGGCATTCAGTACTTC.

The chain recombines TRBV24-1 with TRBJ1-2; weak D call: TRBD1 (5 bases). CDR3 length: 14 residues. The germline V and J ends were trimmed by 4 bases and 8 bases, with 16 bases remaining between them. Germline assignment: CDR1 KGHDR and CDR2 SFDVKD. The CDR3 region is CATSDRPGKGGYTF. In DNA form, the CDR3 reads TGTGCCACCAGTGACCGACCAGGGAAAGGGGGCTACACCTTC.

The CDR3 region is CASSLFRQGEAFF. As DNA, the CDR3 is TGTGCCAGCAGTTTATTTCGGCAGGGGGAAGCTTTCTTT. V and J are TRBV27 and TRBJ1-1; TRBD1 is a possible D gene (6 bases). The length of the CDR3 is 13 residues. Germline V CDR1 and CDR2: MNHEY, SMNVEV (reference sequence). The germline V and J ends were trimmed by 1 base and 8 bases, with 11 bases remaining between them.

The chain links TRBV7-9 to TRBJ1-3; 7 nucleotides line up with TRBD1. With 5 bases clipped from V and 2 bases from J, the junction kept 6 bases outside the gene matches. The germline CDR1 and CDR2 sequences are SEHNR and FQNEAQ (reference sequence). CDR3 length: 15 residues. The CDR3 DNA sequence: TGTGCCAGCAGCCCAACGACAGGGACTGGAAACACCATATATTTT. Translated, it gives CASSPTTGTGNTIYF.

The genes are TRBV30 and TRBJ1-1, with 7 bases aligning to TRBD1. With V trimmed by 3 bases and J by 2 bases, 6 bases remained unmatched. Germline CDR1 reads GTSNPN; CDR2 reads SVGIG (reference sequence). This CDR3 is 14 amino acids long. CDR3 nucleotide sequence: TGTGCCTGGAGAAAGGGGACAGCAAACACTGAAGCTTTCTTT. Protein product: CAWRKGTANTEAFF. The full variable domain, in which reference TRBV30 and TRBJ1-1 provide the parts outside the CDR3, is SQTIHQWPATLVQPVGSPLSLECTVEGTSNPNLYWYRQAAGRGLQLLFYSVGIGQISSEVPQNLSASRPQDRQFILSSKKLLLSDSGFYLCAWRKGTANTEAFFGQGTRLTVV.

The chain is built from TRBV3-1 (or the pseudogene TRBV3-2) and TRBJ1-2, with 9 bases lining up with TRBD1. Germline values: CDR1 LGHDT, CDR2 YNNKEL (reference sequence). V shed 1 base and J 7 bases; nucleotides not matched to a gene: 7. The CDR3 consists of 15 residues. The CDR3 protein is CASSQVRDREAGYTF. The CDR3 region has the DNA TGTGCCAGCAGCCAAGTAAGGGACAGGGAGGCTGGCTACACCTTC.

Only one count was recorded for this clone. The V call is TRBV15, the J call TRBJ1-4; 9 positions match TRBD1. With 1 base clipped from V and 8 bases from J, the junction kept 17 bases outside the gene matches. This CDR3 contains 19 residues. Germline V gives CDR1 LNHNV, CDR2 YYDKDF (reference sequence). CDR3 sequence reads: CATSRGPGQGYVSVEKLFF. Written as DNA, the CDR3 is TGTGCCACCAGCAGAGGGCCGGGACAGGGTTACGTTTCGGTAGAAAAACTGTTTTTT.